This entry lists 29 T cell receptor beta chains sequenced from one sample in a study of CD8 T cells in Susac syndrome. cDNA came from roughly 0.5 to 1 ug RNA primed by random hexamers. MiXCR, applied by TCRdb to the immunoSEQ multiplex PCR reads, yields one record per CDR3 protein. The profile shows over 150,000 distinct CDR3 sequences, approximately 93% of them singletons. Sequencing was performed on CD4+ T cells from PBMCs. The receptor set was obtained from a human donor with multiple sclerosis.

This rearrangement joins TRBV28 to TRBJ1-4; D gene unclear. CDR1 and CDR2 (germline): MDHEN, SYDVKM. The CDR3 sequence is 14 residues long. Deletions cut 7 bases from V and 8 bases from J, with 17 bases between. CDR3 sequence (DNA): TGTGCCAGCACCCTAGGGCAGGCCGGGGAAAAACTGTTTTTT. This gives the protein CASTLGQAGEKLFF.

This chain connects TRBV18 to TRBJ2-7, with 7 bases fitting TRBD2. V was pared by 3 bases and J by 5 bases, with 10 bases of the junction left unmatched. CDR1 is KGHSH and CDR2 is LQKENI in the germline V gene. The length of the CDR3 is 15 residues. In nucleotides, the CDR3 is TGTGCCAGCTCACCCGGGGGGATCGGGTCGGACGAGCAGTACTTC. Residues: CASSPGGIGSDEQYF.

The chain employs TRBV6-1 and TRBJ1-1, with unresolved D. CDR3 size: 12 residues. Germline V gene sequence: CDR1 MNHNS, CDR2 SASEGT. Trimming took 7 bases from V and 1 from J, leaving 7 bases between them. This CDR3 reads CASKPSNTEAFF. Here the CDR3 DNA reads TGTGCCAGCAAACCCTCGAACACTGAAGCTTTCTTT.

The chain has TRBV14 and TRBJ2-2; D remains unclear. The V gene's germline CDR1 is SGHDN and CDR2 FVKESK. The CDR3 is 13 amino acids. V lost 6 bases and J lost 2, with 7 bases in between. This chain's CDR3 is CASSPFNTGELFF. The CDR3, as DNA: TGTGCCAGCAGTCCCTTTAACACCGGGGAGCTGTTTTTT.

This sequence joins TRBV19 and TRBJ2-3; 9 positions match TRBD2. V dropped 10 bases and J dropped 2; count of bases not matched to a gene: 7. The germline V gene encodes CDR1 LNHDA and CDR2 SQIVND (reference sequence). CDR3 size: 14 residues. The CDR3 loop is CAIRASGNTDTQYF. CDR3 coding DNA: TGTGCCATCCGAGCTAGCGGGAACACAGATACGCAGTATTTT.

V is TRBV3-1 and J is TRBJ2-5; the D gene is possibly TRBD1 (5 bases). V shed 2 bases and J shed 0 bases, with 10 bases lying between them. Looked up from germline, CDR1 is LGHDT and CDR2 is YNNKEL (reference sequence). The CDR3 has 15 residues. CDR3 in amino acids: CASSQQGWYQETQYF. Here the CDR3 DNA reads TGTGCCAGCAGCCAACAGGGCTGGTACCAAGAGACCCAGTACTTC.

This clonotype was recorded only once. The rearrangement uses TRBV11-2 and TRBJ1-1; no definite D call. V lost 4 bases, J lost 0 bases, and 6 bases lay in between. This CDR3 has 13 residues. From germline, CDR1 is SGHAT and CDR2 FQNNGV. The CDR3 is CASSYQVNTEAFF. Written as DNA, the CDR3 is TGTGCCAGCAGCTATCAGGTGAACACTGAAGCTTTCTTT.

This clonotype was counted once. The chain carries TRBV30 and TRBJ2-5; 7 nucleotides align to TRBD1. Looked up from germline, CDR1 is GTSNPN and CDR2 is SVGIG (reference sequence). After removal of 1 base from V and 4 bases from J, the junction contained 6 bases not matched to a gene. This CDR3 has 14 amino acids. DNA for the CDR3: TGTGCCTGGAGTGGCCAAGGGGGCATAGAGACCCAGTACTTC. Amino acids: CAWSGQGGIETQYF.

This rearrangement joins TRBV2 to TRBJ2-5; 8 nucleotides match TRBD1. The CDR3 has 16 amino acids. Trimming cost V 6 bases and J 2 bases; bases outside gene matches: 11. The V gene's germline CDR1 is SNHLY and CDR2 FYNNEI. CDR3 coding DNA: TGTGCCAGCAGGAGCGTAAACCAGGGGGCACAAGAGACCCAGTACTTC. It encodes CASRSVNQGAQETQYF.

This rearrangement joins TRBV2 to TRBJ2-7, with D unresolved. The CDR3 has 13 residues. Trimming removed 5 bases from V and 3 bases from J, with 11 bases in between. Germline V lookup: CDR1 SNHLY, CDR2 FYNNEI. The CDR3 reads CASSRDLGYEQYF. Here the CDR3 DNA reads TGTGCCAGCAGTCGCGACCTAGGCTACGAGCAGTACTTC.

The V gene is TRBV27, the J gene TRBJ2-1; D is perhaps TRBD1 (6 bases). The CDR3 spans 14 residues. The germline V gene encodes CDR1 MNHEY and CDR2 SMNVEV (reference sequence). V shed 5 bases and J shed 9 bases, with 17 bases lying between them. The CDR3 sequence is CASSQNTGTPEQFF. CDR3 coding DNA: TGTGCCAGCAGTCAGAACACAGGGACCCCTGAGCAGTTCTTC.

The chain combines TRBV7-3 with TRBJ2-7; D ambiguous. V lost 1 base and J 6 bases, leaving 10 bases between the germline ends. The length of the CDR3 is 13 residues. Per the germline V gene, CDR1 is SGHTA and CDR2 is FQGTGA. The CDR3 sequence is CASSLSKVGEQYF. The DNA of the CDR3 is TGTGCCAGCAGCTTAAGCAAGGTTGGCGAGCAGTACTTC.

The chain is built from TRBV12-3 or TRBV12-4 and TRBJ2-1; 9 positions agree with TRBD1. The J segment lost 4 bases and the V segment lost 6 bases, leaving 7 bases of the junction unmatched. The CDR3 runs to 15 residues. CDR3 region: CASRAGTGIYNEQFF. In DNA, the CDR3 is TGTGCCAGCAGGGCCGGGACAGGGATATACAATGAGCAGTTCTTC.

This clonotype was seen more than once but under ten times. The gene calls are TRBV18 and TRBJ2-7, with TRBD2 as a possible D gene (5 bases). The CDR3 runs 12 residues. V lost 3 bases to trimming and J lost 6 bases, with 9 bases between them. The germline CDR1 and CDR2 sequences are KGHSH and LQKENI. CDR3 region: CASSPGRGEQYF. CDR3 nucleotide sequence: TGTGCCAGCTCACCCGGACGGGGCGAGCAGTACTTC.

V is TRBV2 and J is TRBJ1-5; TRBD1 matches 7 bases. CDR1 and CDR2 from the germline V gene are SNHLY and FYNNEI. This CDR3 is 14 amino acids long. Germline trimming cut 4 bases from V and 5 bases from J; bases unmatched to any gene: 5. The CDR3 reads CASSVQGRDQPQHF. CDR3 sequence (DNA): TGTGCCAGCAGTGTACAGGGGAGGGATCAGCCCCAGCATTTT.

The chain couples TRBV4-1 to TRBJ2-3, with D possibly matching TRBD2 (6 bases). V lost 3 bases to trimming and J lost 0 bases, with 16 bases between them. CDR1 is MGHRA, CDR2 YSYEKL, per germline. CDR3 length: 17 amino acids. As DNA, the CDR3 is TGCGCCAGCAGCCACCAGACTAGTCCCGTTAGCACAGATACGCAGTATTTT. Its translation is CASSHQTSPVSTDTQYF.

The CDR3 spells CASSPQGYNEQFF. CDR3 in DNA: TGTGCCAGCTCACCTCAGGGCTATAATGAGCAGTTCTTC. The chain uses TRBV18 and TRBJ2-1, with D possibly matching TRBD1 (5 bases). Germline loops: CDR1 KGHSH, CDR2 LQKENI. The CDR3 runs to 13 residues. V dropped 3 bases and J dropped 7 bases, with 10 bases sitting between them. The full variable domain, completed using reference TRBV18 and TRBJ2-1, is NAGVMQNPRHLVRRRGQEARLRCSPMKGHSHVYWYRQLPEEGLKFMVYLQKENIIDESGMPKERFSAEFPKEGPSILRIQQVVRGDSAAYFCASSPQGYNEQFFGPGTRLTVL.

The table lists this clonotype with a count of one. V and J are TRBV28 and TRBJ1-3; unclear D gene. The CDR3 runs 13 residues. CDR1 and CDR2 (germline): MDHEN, SYDVKM. The germline V and J ends were trimmed by 10 bases and 3 bases, with 13 bases remaining between them. As DNA, the CDR3 is TGTGCCACCCCCTCTAGCAATGGAAACACCATATATTTT. This gives the protein CATPSSNGNTIYF.

This sequence joins TRBV7-2 and TRBJ2-5, with D tentatively TRBD1 (5 bases). Trimming shortened V by 3 bases and J by 6 bases, and 17 bases separated the two germline ends. CDR3 size: 15 residues. The V gene's germline CDR1 is SGHTA and CDR2 FQGNSA. CDR3 protein: CASSFMVGRVKTQYF. The CDR3 DNA follows: TGTGCCAGCAGCTTCATGGTCGGCAGGGTTAAGACCCAGTACTTC.

This chain links TRBV3-1 with TRBJ1-6, with D unresolved. Trimming left V 0 bases short and J 7 bases short, with 4 bases between. Germline V gene sequence: CDR1 LGHDT, CDR2 YNNKEL (reference sequence). CDR3 length equals 13 residues. This CDR3 reads CASSQDWNSPLHF. CDR3 DNA: TGTGCCAGCAGCCAAGATTGGAATTCACCCCTCCACTTT.

The rearrangement uses TRBV28 and TRBJ2-1; D may match TRBD1 or TRBD2 (5 bases each). V was cut by 4 bases and J by 7 bases, with 14 bases left in between. CDR3 size: 14 residues. Germline V gives CDR1 MDHEN, CDR2 SYDVKM. The DNA of the CDR3 is TGTGCCAGCAGTTCCGGGACCACCCAGAATGAGCAGTTCTTC. This encodes CASSSGTTQNEQFF.

The V and J genes are TRBV3-1 and TRBJ2-5, with 9 bases that match TRBD2. The ends lost 0 bases at V and 1 base at J; junction bases unmatched: 9. CDR1 is LGHDT, CDR2 YNNKEL, per germline (reference sequence). There are 18 residues in the CDR3. CDR3 region: CASSQDPLGSGGQETQYF. CDR3 sequence (DNA): TGTGCCAGCAGCCAAGATCCCCTAGGTAGCGGGGGCCAAGAGACCCAGTACTTC.

This sequence joins TRBV3-1 and TRBJ1-2; a weak D match, TRBD1 (5 bases). The CDR3 consists of 15 residues. Germline loops: CDR1 LGHDT, CDR2 YNNKEL (reference sequence). V shed 4 bases and J shed 0 bases, with 12 bases lying between them. CDR3 residues: CASSPGSTPNYGYTF. For the CDR3, the DNA is TGTGCCAGCAGCCCAGGGTCCACCCCTAACTATGGCTACACCTTC.

The chain has TRBV4-1 and TRBJ2-1; TRBD1 matches 8 bases. CDR1 MGHRA and CDR2 YSYEKL come from the germline V gene. The CDR3 is made up of 14 amino acids. The junction had 2 bases not matched to a gene; V was cut back by 1 base and J by 6 bases. The CDR3 bases are TGCGCCAGCAGCCAAGGGACAGGGAGCAATGAGCAGTTCTTC. Its protein is CASSQGTGSNEQFF.

Concerning this clonotype: The germline gene is not matched at one end of the junction; a read error may be the cause. The chain has TRBV3-1 and TRBJ2-5; no clear D gene. The germline CDR1 and CDR2 sequences are LGHDT and YNNKEL (reference sequence). This CDR3 comprises 12 residues. The CDR3 here is CASSQEGPHIDF. CDR3 nucleotide sequence: TGTGCCAGCAGCCAAGAAGGTCCGCACATCGACTTC.

The CDR3 region is CASSYGDRVTEAFF. CDR3 coding DNA: TGTGCCAGCAGTTACGGGGACAGGGTGACTGAAGCTTTCTTT. V and J are TRBV6-6 and TRBJ1-1, with 9 bases fitting TRBD1. The CDR3 covers 14 residues. After removal of 2 bases from V and 5 bases from J, the junction contained 3 bases not matched to a gene. Germline loops: CDR1 MNHNY, CDR2 SVGAGI (reference sequence).

V is TRBV6-5 and J is TRBJ1-6; a weak D match, TRBD1 (6 bases). Deletions cut 5 bases from V and 8 bases from J, with 7 bases between. The germline CDR1 and CDR2 sequences are MNHEY and SVGAGI. The CDR3 is 12 amino acids. CDR3 residues: CASSNRDSPLHF. CDR3 nucleotide sequence: TGTGCCAGCAGTAACAGGGATTCACCCCTCCACTTT.

The chain is built from TRBV3-1 and TRBJ2-5; no reliable D call. The CDR3 is made up of 11 amino acids. Per the germline V gene, CDR1 is LGHDT and CDR2 is YNNKEL (reference sequence). The V end was cut by 4 bases, the J end by 6 bases, with 6 bases between. The CDR3 nucleotides are TGTGCCAGCAGCCTAGAAAAGACCCAGTACTTC. Protein: CASSLEKTQYF.

This clonotype has a single count. The V call is TRBV5-1, the J call TRBJ2-6; tentatively, D is TRBD1 (6 bases). From germline, CDR1 is SGHRS and CDR2 YFSETQ. V lost 4 bases and J lost 4, with 18 bases in between. The CDR3 totals 17 residues. This chain's CDR3 is CASSTTTGVSGANVLTF. DNA for the CDR3: TGCGCCAGCAGCACTACGACAGGAGTGTCAGGGGCCAACGTCCTGACTTTC.